This T cell receptor beta chain was sequenced during a study of multiple sclerosis patients with progressive multifocal leukoencephalopathy. Findings of the study overall: Clones expanded at PML were already present before and during natalizumab.

The data were produced by immunoSEQ multiplex PCR, yet TCRdb's version contains in-frame clones alone and is incomplete. The sample comprises around 30,000 clones, roughly 90% of which are singletons, and about 1.3% rests with the top ten. The count of this clone is one. The target antigen is unknown. Described time point: 12 to 13 months of natalizumab therapy. Controls were natalizumab-treated multiple sclerosis patients who did not develop PML, sampled longitudinally. Prior interferon beta treatment was universal, and the PML patients were all female. Germline CDR1 reads KGHSH; CDR2 reads LQKENI. The ends lost 5 bases at V and 7 bases at J; junction bases unmatched: 13. This CDR3 comprises 16 residues.

The chain uses TRBV18 and TRBJ2-1; 8 nucleotides agree with TRBD2. Sequences were derived from PBMCs, sampled from a patient treated with natalizumab. The source of this sequence is a human donor with multiple sclerosis. In DNA form, the CDR3 reads TGTGCCAGCTCATACTCCTTAGCGGGGAACCCTAATGAGCAGTTCTTC. This sequence encodes CASSYSLAGNPNEQFF.